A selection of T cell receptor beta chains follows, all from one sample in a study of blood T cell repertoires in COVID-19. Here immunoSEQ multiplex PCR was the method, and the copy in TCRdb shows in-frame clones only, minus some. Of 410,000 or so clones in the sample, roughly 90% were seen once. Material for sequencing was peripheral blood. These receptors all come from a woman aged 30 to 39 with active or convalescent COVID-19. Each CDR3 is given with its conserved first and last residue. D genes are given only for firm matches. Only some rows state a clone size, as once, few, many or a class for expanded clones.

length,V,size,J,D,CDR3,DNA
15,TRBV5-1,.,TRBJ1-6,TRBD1,CASSPRTGGDSPLHF,TGCGCCAGCAGCCCTCGAACAGGGGGCGATTCACCCCTCCACTTT
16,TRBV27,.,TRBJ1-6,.,CASSLLPRAHNSPLHF,TGTGCCAGCAGTTTGTTGCCCCGAGCTCATAATTCACCCCTCCACTTT
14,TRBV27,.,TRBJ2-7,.,CASSITPGFDEQYF,TGTGCCAGCAGTATAACCCCCGGGTTCGACGAGCAGTACTTC
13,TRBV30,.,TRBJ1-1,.,CAWSRQVNTEAFF,TGTGCCTGGAGTCGACAGGTGAACACTGAAGCTTTCTTT
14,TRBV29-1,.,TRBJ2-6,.,CSVETGTGANVLTF,TGCAGCGTTGAGACGGGGACTGGGGCCAACGTCCTGACTTTC
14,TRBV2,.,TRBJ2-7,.,CASSEVESSYEQYF,TGTGCCAGCAGTGAAGTAGAGAGCTCCTACGAGCAGTACTTC
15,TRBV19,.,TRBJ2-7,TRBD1,CASIGTGPLGGEQYF,TGTGCCAGTATCGGGACAGGGCCCCTCGGAGGCGAGCAGTACTTC
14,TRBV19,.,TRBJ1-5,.,CASSNRESNQPQHF,TGTGCCAGTTCCAACAGGGAGAGCAATCAGCCCCAGCATTTT
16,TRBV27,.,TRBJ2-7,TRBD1,CASSLKTGVLYYEQYF,TGTGCCAGCAGTCTTAAAACAGGGGTCCTCTACTACGAGCAGTACTTC
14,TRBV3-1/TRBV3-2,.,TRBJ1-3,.,CASSQPSSGNTIYF,TGTGCCAGCAGCCAACCCAGCTCTGGAAACACCATATATTTT
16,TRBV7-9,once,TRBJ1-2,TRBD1,CASSTTVGDRFYGYTF,TGTGCCAGCAGCACAACCGTAGGGGACAGATTCTATGGCTACACCTTC
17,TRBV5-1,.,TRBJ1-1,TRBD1,CASSLASGQILNTEAFF,TGCGCCAGCAGCTTGGCCTCGGGACAGATCCTGAACACTGAAGCTTTCTTT
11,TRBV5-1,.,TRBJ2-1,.,CASSFGNEQFF,TGCGCCAGCAGCTTCGGCAATGAGCAGTTCTTC
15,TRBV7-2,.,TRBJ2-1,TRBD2,CASSPIAGGDYEQFF,TGTGCCAGCAGCCCGATAGCGGGGGGGGACTATGAGCAGTTCTTC
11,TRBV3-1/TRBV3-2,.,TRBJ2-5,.,CASSLEETQYF,TGTGCCAGCAGCCTCGAAGAGACCCAGTACTTC